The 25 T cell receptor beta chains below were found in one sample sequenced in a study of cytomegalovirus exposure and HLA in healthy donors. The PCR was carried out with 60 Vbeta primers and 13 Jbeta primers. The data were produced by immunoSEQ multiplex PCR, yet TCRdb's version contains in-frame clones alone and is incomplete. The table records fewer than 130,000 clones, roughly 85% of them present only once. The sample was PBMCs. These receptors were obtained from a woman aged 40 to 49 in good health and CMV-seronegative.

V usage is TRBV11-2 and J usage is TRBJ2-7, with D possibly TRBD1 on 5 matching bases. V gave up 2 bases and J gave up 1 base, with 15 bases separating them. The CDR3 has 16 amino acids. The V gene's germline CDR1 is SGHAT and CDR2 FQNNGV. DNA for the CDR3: TGTGCCAGCAGCTTAAATCAGGGATCGTTTTCCTACGAGCAGTACTTC. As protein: CASSLNQGSFSYEQYF.

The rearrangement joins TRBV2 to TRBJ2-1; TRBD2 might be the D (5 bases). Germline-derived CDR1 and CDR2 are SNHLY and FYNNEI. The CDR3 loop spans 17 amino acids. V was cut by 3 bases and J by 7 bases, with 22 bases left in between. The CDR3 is CASSESVRLLRENEQFF. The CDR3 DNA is TGTGCCAGCAGTGAGAGCGTGAGACTCCTTAGGGAGAATGAGCAGTTCTTC.

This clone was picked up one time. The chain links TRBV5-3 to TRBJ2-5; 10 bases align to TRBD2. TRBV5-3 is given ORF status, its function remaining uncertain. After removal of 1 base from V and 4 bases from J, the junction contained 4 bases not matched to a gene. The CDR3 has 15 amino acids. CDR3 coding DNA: TGTGCCAGAAGCTTGCAGCGGGGGGGCTTAGAGACCCAGTACTTC. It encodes CARSLQRGGLETQYF.

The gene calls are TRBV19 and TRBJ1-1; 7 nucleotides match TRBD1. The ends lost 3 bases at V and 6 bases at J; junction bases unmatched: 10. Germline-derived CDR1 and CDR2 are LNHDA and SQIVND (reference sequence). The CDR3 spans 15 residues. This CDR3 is CASSILTGAGAEAFF. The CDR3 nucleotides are TGTGCCAGTAGTATCCTCACAGGGGCTGGGGCTGAAGCTTTCTTT.

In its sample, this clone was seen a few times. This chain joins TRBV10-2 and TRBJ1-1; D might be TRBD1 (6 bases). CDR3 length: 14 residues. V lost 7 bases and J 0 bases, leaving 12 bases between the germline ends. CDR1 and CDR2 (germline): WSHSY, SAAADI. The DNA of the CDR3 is TGCGCCAGCAACCCCGGGACAATGAACACTGAAGCTTTCTTT. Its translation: CASNPGTMNTEAFF.

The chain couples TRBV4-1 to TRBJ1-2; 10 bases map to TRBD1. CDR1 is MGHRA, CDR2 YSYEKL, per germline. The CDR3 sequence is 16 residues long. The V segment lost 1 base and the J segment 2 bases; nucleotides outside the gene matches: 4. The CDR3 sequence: CASSQAGTGANYGYTF. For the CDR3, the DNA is TGCGCCAGCAGCCAAGCCGGGACAGGGGCCAACTATGGCTACACCTTC.

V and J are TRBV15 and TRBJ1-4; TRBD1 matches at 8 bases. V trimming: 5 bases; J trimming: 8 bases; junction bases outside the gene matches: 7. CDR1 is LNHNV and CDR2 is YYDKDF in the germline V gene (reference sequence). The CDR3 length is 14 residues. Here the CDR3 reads CATSLRGRTEKLFF. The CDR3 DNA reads TGTGCCACCAGCCTCAGGGGGCGCACGGAAAAACTGTTTTTT.

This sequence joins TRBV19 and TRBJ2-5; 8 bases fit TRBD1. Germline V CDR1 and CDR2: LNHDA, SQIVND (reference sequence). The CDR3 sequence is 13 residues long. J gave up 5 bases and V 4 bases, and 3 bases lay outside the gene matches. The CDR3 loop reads CASSRDRRETQYF. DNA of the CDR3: TGTGCCAGTAGTAGGGACAGGAGGGAGACCCAGTACTTC.

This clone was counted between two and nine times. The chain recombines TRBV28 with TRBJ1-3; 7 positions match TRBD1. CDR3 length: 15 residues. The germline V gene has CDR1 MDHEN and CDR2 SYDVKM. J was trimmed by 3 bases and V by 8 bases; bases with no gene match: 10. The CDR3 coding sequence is TGTGCCAGCGGCGTCTCCACAGGGGATGGAAACACCATATATTTT. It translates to CASGVSTGDGNTIYF. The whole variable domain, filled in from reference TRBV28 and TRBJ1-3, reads DVKVTQSSRYLVKRTGEKVFLECVQDMDHENMFWYRQDPGLGLRLIYFSYDVKMKEKGDIPEGYSVSREKKERFSLILESASTNQTSMYLCASGVSTGDGNTIYFGEGSWLTVV.

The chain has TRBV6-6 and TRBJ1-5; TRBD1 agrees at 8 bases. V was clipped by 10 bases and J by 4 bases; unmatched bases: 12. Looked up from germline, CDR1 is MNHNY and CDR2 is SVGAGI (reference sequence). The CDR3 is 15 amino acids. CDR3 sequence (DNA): TGTGCCACTGAGGGGGAAACAGGGGGGAATCAGCCCCAGCATTTT. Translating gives CATEGETGGNQPQHF.

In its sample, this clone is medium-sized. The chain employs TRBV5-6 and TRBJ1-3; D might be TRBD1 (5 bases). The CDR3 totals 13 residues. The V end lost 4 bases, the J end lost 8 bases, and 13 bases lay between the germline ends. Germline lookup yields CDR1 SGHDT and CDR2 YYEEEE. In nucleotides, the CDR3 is TGTGCCAGCAGCGCAAACCCGGGGGACACCATATATTTT. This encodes CASSANPGDTIYF.

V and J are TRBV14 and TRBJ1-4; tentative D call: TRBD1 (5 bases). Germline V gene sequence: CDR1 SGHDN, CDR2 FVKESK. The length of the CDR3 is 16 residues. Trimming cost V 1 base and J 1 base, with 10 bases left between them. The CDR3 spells CASSQGGVETNEKLFF. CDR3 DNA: TGTGCCAGCAGCCAAGGGGGGGTAGAAACTAATGAAAAACTGTTTTTT. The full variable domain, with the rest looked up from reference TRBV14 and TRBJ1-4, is EAGVTQFPSHSVIEKGQTVTLRCDPISGHDNLYWYRRVMGKEIKFLLHFVKESKQDESGMPNNRFLAERTGGTYSTLKVQPAELEDSGVYFCASSQGGVETNEKLFFGSGTQLSVL.

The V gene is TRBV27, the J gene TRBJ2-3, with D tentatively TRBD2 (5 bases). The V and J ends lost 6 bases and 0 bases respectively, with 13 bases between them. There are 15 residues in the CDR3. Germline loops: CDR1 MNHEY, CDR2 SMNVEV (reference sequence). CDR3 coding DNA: TGTGCCAGCAGGACCGGGATATACAGCACAGATACGCAGTATTTT. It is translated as CASRTGIYSTDTQYF.

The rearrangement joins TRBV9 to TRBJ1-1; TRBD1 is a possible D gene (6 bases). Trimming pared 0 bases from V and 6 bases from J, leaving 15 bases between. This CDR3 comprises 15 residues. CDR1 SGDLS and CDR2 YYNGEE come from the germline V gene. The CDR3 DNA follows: TGTGCCAGCAGCGTAGCCTCCTTGGACAGTTCTGAAGCTTTCTTT. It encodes CASSVASLDSSEAFF.

CDR3 in amino acids: CASSYSRRGGNQPQHF. CDR3 DNA: TGTGCCAGCAGTTACTCGAGGCGAGGGGGAAATCAGCCCCAGCATTTT. This chain joins TRBV6-6 and TRBJ1-5; D perhaps matches TRBD1 (6 bases). The CDR3 extends over 16 amino acids. The germline V gene encodes CDR1 MNHNY and CDR2 SVGAGI (reference sequence). Trimming removed 0 bases at V and 4 bases at J, with 13 bases between.

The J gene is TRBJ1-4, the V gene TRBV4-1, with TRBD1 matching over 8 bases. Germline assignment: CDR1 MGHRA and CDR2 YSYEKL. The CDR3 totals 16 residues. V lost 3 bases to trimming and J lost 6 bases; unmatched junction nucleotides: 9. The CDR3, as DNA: TGCGCCAGCAGCCAGGGACAGGTCGGGGGGCATGAAAAACTGTTTTTT. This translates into CASSQGQVGGHEKLFF.

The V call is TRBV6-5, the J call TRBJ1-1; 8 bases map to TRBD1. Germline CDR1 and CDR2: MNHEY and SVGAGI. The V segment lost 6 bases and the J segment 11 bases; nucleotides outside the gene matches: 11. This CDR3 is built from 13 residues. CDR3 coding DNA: TGTGCCAGCAGGCCTTGGACAGGGCCAGGGGCTTTCTTT. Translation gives CASRPWTGPGAFF.

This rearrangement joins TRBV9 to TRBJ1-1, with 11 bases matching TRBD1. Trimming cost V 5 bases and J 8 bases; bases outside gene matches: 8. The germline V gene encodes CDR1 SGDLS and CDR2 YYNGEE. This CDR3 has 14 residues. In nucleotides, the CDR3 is TGTGCCAGCAGACCCCGGGACAGGGGGGTGGAAGCTTTCTTT. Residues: CASRPRDRGVEAFF.

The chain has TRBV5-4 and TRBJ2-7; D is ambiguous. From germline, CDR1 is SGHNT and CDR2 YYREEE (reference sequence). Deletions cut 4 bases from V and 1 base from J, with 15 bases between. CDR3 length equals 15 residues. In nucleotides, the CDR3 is TGTGCCAGCAGCCTTGGTGGCCTTGTGTCCTACGAGCAGTACTTC. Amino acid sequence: CASSLGGLVSYEQYF.

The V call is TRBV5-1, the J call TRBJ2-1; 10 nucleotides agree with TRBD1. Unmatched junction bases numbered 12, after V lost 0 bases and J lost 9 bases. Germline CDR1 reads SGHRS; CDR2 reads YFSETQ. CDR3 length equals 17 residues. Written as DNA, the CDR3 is TGCGCCAGCAGCTTGGGGGGTTGGGACAGGGGATGGGCTGAGCAGTTCTTC. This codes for CASSLGGWDRGWAEQFF.

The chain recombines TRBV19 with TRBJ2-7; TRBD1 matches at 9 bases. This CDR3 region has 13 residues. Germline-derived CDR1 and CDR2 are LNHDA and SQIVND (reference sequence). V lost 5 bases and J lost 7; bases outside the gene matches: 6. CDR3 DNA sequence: TGTGCCAGTAGTTCCGCGGGACAGGGAGAGCAGTACTTC. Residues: CASSSAGQGEQYF.

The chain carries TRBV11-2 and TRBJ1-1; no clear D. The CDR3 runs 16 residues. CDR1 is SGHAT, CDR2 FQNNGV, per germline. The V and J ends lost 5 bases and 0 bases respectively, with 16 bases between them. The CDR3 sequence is CASSHGVGLMNTEAFF. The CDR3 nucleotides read TGTGCCAGCAGCCATGGAGTTGGACTTATGAACACTGAAGCTTTCTTT.

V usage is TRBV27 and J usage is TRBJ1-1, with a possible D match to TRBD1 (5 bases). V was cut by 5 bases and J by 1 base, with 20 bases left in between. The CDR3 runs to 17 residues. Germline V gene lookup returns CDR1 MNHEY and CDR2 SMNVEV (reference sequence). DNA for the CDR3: TGTGCCAGCAGTACACACGCCGACCAGGGAAGGAACACTGAAGCTTTCTTT. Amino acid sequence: CASSTHADQGRNTEAFF.

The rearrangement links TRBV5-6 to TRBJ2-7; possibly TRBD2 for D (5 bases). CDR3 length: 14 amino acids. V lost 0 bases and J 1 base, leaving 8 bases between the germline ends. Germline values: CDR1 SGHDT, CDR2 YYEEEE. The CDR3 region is CASSLGRTSYEQYF. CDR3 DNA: TGTGCCAGCAGCTTGGGACGGACTTCCTACGAGCAGTACTTC.

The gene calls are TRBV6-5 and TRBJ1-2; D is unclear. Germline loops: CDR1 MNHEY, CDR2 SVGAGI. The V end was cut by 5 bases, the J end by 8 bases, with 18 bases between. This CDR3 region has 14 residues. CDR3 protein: CASSEGRSRGGYTF. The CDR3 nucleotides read TGTGCCAGCAGTGAAGGCAGGTCTCGGGGAGGCTACACCTTC.